What follows are 3 T cell receptor beta chains derived from one specimen sequenced in a study of T cells in Graves' hyperthyroidism and ophthalmopathy. From RNA transcripts, TCR beta CDR3 regions were amplified. The study used the HTBI primer set for a first-round RT-PCR of the TCR CDR3. TCRdb re-called the multiplex PCR reads through MiXCR, storing one row per CDR3 protein. The table records 500,000 to 650,000 distinct CDR3 sequences, just under 20% of them present only once. The material sequenced was blood. Source of these receptors: a man between 35 and 55 years old with Graves' ophthalmopathy.

This clonotype was seen at least ten times. The CDR3: CASSPLLEGYEQYF. The CDR3 nucleotides read TGTGCCAGCAGCCCCCTTCTAGAGGGCTACGAGCAGTACTTC. The V call is TRBV7-6, the J call TRBJ2-7; D is perhaps TRBD2 (5 bases). V was cut by 5 bases and J by 3 bases, with 14 bases left in between. This CDR3 is 14 amino acids long. The V gene's germline CDR1 is SGHVS and CDR2 FNYEAQ. Filled out from reference TRBV7-6 and TRBJ2-7, the complete variable domain reads GAGVSQSPRYKVTKRGQDVALRCDPISGHVSLYWYRQALGQGPEFLTYFNYEAQQDKSGLPNDRFSAERPEGSISTLTIQRTEQRDSAMYRCASSPLLEGYEQYFGPGTRLTVT.

This clonotype was detected only once. A far larger clone differs by one base, so this is likely a read error. CDR3 loop: CASSLDGSPYEQYF. CDR3 nucleotides: TGTGCCAGCAGCTTAGACGGTAGCCCCTACGAGCAGTACTTC. The chain carries TRBV7-8 and TRBJ2-7; D gene ambiguous. The CDR3 length is 14 residues. CDR1 is SGHVS and CDR2 is FQNEAQ in the germline V gene. V lost 1 base to trimming and J lost 2 bases, with 9 bases between them. The complete variable domain, with remaining parts taken from reference TRBV7-8 and TRBJ2-7, reads GAGVSQSPRYKVAKRGQDVALRCDPISGHVSLFWYQQALGQGPEFLTYFQNEAQLDKSGLPSDRFFAERPEGSVSTLKIQRTQQEDSAVYLCASSLDGSPYEQYFGPGTRLTVT.

A few counts support this clonotype. The chain is built from TRBV6-1 and TRBJ2-1, with D possibly TRBD1 on 6 matching bases. Germline CDR1 reads MNHNS; CDR2 reads SASEGT. V lost 2 bases to trimming and J lost 6 bases, with 14 bases between them. The CDR3 is made up of 15 amino acids. Here the CDR3 reads CASSEQETRGNEQFF. The CDR3 region has the DNA TGTGCCAGCAGTGAACAGGAGACCAGGGGCAATGAGCAGTTCTTC.